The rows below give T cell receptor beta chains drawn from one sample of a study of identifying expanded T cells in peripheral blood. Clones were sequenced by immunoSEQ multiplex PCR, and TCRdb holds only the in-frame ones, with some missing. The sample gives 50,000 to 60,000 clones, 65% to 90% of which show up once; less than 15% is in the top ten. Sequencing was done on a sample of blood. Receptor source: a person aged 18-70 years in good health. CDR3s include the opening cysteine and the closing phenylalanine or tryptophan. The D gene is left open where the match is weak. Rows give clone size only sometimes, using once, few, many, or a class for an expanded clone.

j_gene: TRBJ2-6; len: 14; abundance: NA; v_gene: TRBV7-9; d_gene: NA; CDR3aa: CASSLTGGANVLTF; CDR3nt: TGTGCCAGCAGCCTCACCGGGGGGGCCAACGTCCTGACTTTC
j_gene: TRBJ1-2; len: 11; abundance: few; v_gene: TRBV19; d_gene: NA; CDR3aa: CATNTWYGYTF; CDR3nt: TGTGCCACTAATACGTGGTATGGCTACACCTTC
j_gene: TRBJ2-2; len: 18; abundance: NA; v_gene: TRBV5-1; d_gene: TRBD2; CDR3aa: CASSTGILAGVNTGELFF; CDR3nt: TGCGCCAGCAGCACCGGGATTCTAGCGGGAGTAAACACCGGGGAGCTGTTTTTT
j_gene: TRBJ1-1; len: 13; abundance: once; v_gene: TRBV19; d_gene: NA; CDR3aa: CASSQTLVARAFF; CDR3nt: TGTGCCAGTAGTCAAACCCTTGTTGCGAGGGCTTTCTTT
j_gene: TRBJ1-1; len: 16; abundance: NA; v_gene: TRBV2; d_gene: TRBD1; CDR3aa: CASSETTQGPETEAFF; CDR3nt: TGTGCCAGCAGCGAAACTACACAGGGGCCGGAGACTGAAGCTTTCTTT
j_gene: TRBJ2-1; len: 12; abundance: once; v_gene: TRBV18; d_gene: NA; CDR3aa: CASSRHSNEQFF; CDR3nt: TGTGCCAGCTCACGACATAGCAATGAGCAGTTCTTC
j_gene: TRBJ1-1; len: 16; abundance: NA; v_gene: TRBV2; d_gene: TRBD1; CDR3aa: CASIRDRGFSDTEAFF; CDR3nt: TGTGCCAGCATCCGGGACAGGGGGTTTTCGGACACTGAAGCTTTCTTT
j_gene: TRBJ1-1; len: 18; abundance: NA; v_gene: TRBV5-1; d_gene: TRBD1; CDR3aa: CASSKSWTGDAQGAEAFF; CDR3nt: TGCGCCAGCAGCAAATCGTGGACTGGGGATGCGCAGGGGGCTGAAGCTTTCTTT
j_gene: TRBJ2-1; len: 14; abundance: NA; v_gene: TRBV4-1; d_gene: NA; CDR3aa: CASSQDRRANEQFF; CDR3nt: TGCGCCAGCAGCCAAGATCGTCGGGCAAATGAGCAGTTCTTC
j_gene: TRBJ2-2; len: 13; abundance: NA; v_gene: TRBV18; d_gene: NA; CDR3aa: CASSPAPTGELFF; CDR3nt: TGTGCCAGCTCTCCTGCGCCGACCGGGGAGCTGTTTTTT
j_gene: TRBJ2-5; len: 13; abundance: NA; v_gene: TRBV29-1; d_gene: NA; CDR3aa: CSVEVRVSETQYF; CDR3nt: TGCAGCGTTGAAGTTAGGGTTTCCGAGACCCAGTACTTC
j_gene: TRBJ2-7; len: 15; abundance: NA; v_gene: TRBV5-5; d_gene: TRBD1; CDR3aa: CASSFPTGGMNEQYF; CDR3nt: TGTGCCAGCAGCTTCCCCACAGGGGGCATGAACGAGCAGTACTTC
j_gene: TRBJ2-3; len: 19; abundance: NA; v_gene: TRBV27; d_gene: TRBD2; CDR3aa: CASSLSIAMGRGGRDTQYF; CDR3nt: TGTGCCAGCAGTTTGAGTATCGCGATGGGGCGGGGGGGAAGAGATACGCAGTATTTT
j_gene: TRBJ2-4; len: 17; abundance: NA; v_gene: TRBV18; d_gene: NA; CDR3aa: CASSPGQNLLAKNIQYF; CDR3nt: TGTGCCAGCTCTCCGGGACAAAACCTTCTAGCCAAAAACATTCAGTACTTC
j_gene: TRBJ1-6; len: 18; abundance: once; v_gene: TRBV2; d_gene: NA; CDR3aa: CASSDAVSPFSYNSPLHF; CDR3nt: TGTGCCAGCAGTGACGCCGTTTCTCCATTCTCCTATAATTCACCCCTCCACTTT
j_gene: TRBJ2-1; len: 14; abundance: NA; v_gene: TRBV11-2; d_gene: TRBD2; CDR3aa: CASSPLGGSNEQFF; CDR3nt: TGTGCCAGCAGCCCCCTAGGCGGGAGCAATGAGCAGTTCTTC
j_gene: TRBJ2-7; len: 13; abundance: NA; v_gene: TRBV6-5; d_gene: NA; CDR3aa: CASRGTESYEQYF; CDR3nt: TGTGCCAGCAGGGGGACGGAATCCTACGAGCAGTACTTC
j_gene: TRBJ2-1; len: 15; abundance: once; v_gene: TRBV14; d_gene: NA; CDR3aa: CASSQTLRDAYEQFF; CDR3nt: TGTGCCAGCAGCCAAACACTCAGGGACGCCTATGAGCAGTTCTTC
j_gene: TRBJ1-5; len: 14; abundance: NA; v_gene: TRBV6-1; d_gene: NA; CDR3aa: CASSGRAGNQPQHF; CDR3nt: TGTGCCAGCAGTGGGAGGGCAGGCAATCAGCCCCAGCATTTT
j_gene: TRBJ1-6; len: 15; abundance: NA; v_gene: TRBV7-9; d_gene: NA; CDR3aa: CASSLRGADNSPLHF; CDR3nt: TGTGCCAGCAGCTTAAGGGGGGCCGATAATTCACCCCTCCACTTT
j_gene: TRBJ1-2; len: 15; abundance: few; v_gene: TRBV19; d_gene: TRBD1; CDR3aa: CASHIGDRGIYGYTF; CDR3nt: TGTGCCAGCCACATAGGCGACAGGGGGATCTATGGCTACACCTTC
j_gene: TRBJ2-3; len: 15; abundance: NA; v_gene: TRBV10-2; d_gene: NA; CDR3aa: CASSDASQGTDTQYF; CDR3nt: TGCGCCAGCAGTGACGCGTCGCAGGGCACAGATACGCAGTATTTT
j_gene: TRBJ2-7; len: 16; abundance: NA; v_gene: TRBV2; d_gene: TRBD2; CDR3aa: CASRAGLAGGSVEQYF; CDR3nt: TGTGCCAGCAGAGCGGGACTAGCGGGAGGTTCAGTCGAGCAGTACTTC
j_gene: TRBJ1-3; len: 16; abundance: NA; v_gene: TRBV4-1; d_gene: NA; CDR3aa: CASSQPSKASGNTIYF; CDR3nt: TGCGCCAGCAGCCAACCTAGTAAAGCCTCTGGAAACACCATATATTTT
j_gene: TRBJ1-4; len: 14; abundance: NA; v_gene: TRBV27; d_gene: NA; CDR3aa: CASSWTGLNEKLFF; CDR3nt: TGTGCCAGCAGCTGGACGGGACTTAATGAAAAACTGTTTTTT
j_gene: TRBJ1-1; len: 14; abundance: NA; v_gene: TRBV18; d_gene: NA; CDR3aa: CASSPPTLTTEAFF; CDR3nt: TGTGCCAGCTCACCTCCGACCCTGACCACTGAAGCTTTCTTT
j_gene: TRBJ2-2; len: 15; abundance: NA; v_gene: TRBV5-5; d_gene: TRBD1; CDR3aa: CASSIGTGLTGELFF; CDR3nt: TGTGCCAGCAGCATAGGGACAGGGCTTACCGGGGAGCTGTTTTTT
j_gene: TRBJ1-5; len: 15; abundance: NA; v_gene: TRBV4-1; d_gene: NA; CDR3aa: CASSQEPGANQPQHF; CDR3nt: TGCGCCAGCAGCCAAGAACCAGGGGCCAATCAGCCCCAGCATTTT
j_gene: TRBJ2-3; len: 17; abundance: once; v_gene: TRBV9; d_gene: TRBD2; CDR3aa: CASSVTAAAGGSDTQYF; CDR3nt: TGTGCCAGCAGCGTAACAGCGGCAGCGGGGGGCTCAGATACGCAGTATTTT
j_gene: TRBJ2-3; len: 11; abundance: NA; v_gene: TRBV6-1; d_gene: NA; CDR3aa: CASSRIDTQYF; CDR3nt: TGTGCCAGCAGCAGGATCGATACGCAGTATTTT
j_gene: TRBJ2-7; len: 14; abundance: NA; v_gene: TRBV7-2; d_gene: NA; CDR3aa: CASSTVLGFYEQYF; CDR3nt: TGTGCCAGCAGCACGGTCCTGGGTTTCTACGAGCAGTACTTC
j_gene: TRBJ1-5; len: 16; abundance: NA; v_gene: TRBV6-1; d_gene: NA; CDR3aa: CASSEGGGGSNQPQHF; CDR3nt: TGTGCCAGCAGTGAAGGGGGCGGCGGTAGCAATCAGCCCCAGCATTTT
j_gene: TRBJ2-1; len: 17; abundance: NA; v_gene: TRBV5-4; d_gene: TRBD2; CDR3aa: CASSLVSRGLTYNEQFF; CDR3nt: TGTGCCAGCAGCTTGGTATCTCGGGGACTAACTTACAATGAGCAGTTCTTC
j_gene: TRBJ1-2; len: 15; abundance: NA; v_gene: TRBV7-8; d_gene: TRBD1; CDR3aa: CASSHRGQGNYGYTF; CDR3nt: TGTGCCAGCAGCCACAGGGGACAGGGGAACTATGGCTACACCTTC
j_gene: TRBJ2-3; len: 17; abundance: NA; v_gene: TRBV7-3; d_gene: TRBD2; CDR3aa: CASSLNPSGTLTDTQYF; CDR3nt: TGTGCCAGCAGCTTAAACCCTAGCGGGACGCTCACAGATACGCAGTATTTT
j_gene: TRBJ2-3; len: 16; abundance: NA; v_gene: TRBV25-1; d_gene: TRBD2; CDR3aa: CASSEFGGGGTDTQYF; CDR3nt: TGTGCCAGCAGTGAATTCGGGGGGGGCGGCACAGATACGCAGTATTTT
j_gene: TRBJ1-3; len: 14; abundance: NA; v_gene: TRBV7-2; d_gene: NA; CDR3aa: CASSPQGSGNTIYF; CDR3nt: TGTGCCAGCAGCCCACAGGGCTCTGGAAACACCATATATTTT
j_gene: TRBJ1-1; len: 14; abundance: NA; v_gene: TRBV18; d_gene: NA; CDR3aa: CASSQAEGGTEAFF; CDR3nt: TGTGCCAGCTCACAAGCGGAGGGAGGGACTGAAGCTTTCTTT
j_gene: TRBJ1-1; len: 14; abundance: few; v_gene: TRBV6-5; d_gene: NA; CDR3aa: CASFYLGWDTEAFF; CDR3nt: TGTGCCAGCTTCTATCTGGGCTGGGACACTGAAGCTTTCTTT
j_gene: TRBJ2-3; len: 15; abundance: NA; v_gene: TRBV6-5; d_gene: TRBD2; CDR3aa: CASSPGGSRTDTQYF; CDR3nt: TGTGCCAGCAGTCCCGGGGGGTCACGCACAGATACGCAGTATTTT
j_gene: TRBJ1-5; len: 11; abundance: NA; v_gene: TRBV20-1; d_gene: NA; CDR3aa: CSAGDDQPQHF; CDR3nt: TGCAGTGCAGGGGACGATCAGCCCCAGCATTTT
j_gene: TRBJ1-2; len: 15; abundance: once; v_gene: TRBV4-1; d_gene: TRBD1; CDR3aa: CASSQTGVGGYGYTF; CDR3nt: TGCGCCAGCAGCCAAACAGGGGTCGGGGGCTATGGCTACACCTTC
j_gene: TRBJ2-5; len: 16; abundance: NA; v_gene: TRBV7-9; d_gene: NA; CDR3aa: CASSPSQTLYQETQYF; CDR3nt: TGTGCCAGCAGCCCCTCCCAAACGTTGTACCAAGAGACCCAGTACTTC
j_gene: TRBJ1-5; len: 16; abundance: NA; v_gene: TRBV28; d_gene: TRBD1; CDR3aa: CASSGETGTGNQPQHF; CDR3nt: TGTGCCAGCAGTGGGGAGACCGGGACAGGTAATCAGCCCCAGCATTTT
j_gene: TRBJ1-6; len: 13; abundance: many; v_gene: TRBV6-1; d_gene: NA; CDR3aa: CASSPYGNSPLHF; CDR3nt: TGTGCCAGCAGTCCCTACGGGAATTCACCCCTCCACTTT
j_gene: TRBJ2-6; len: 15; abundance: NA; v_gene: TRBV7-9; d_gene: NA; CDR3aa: CASSTWDVGANVLTF; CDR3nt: TGTGCCAGCAGCACCTGGGACGTCGGGGCCAACGTCCTGACTTTC
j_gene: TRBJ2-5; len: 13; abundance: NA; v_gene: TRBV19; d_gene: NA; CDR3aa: CASSKGGVKTQYF; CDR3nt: TGTGCCAGTAGTAAGGGGGGGGTGAAGACCCAGTACTTC
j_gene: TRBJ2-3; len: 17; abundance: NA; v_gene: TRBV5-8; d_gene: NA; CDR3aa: CASSKTVVADRTDTQYF; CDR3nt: TGTGCCAGCAGTAAGACAGTAGTAGCGGACCGCACAGATACGCAGTATTTT
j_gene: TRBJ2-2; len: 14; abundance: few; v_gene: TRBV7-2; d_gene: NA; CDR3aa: CASSPQLVGGELFF; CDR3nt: TGTGCCAGCAGCCCCCAGTTAGTCGGCGGGGAGCTGTTTTTT
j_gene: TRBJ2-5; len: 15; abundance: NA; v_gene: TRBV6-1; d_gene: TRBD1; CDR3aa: CASSGSGQGAETQYF; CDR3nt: TGTGCCAGCAGTGGAAGCGGACAGGGAGCCGAGACCCAGTACTTC
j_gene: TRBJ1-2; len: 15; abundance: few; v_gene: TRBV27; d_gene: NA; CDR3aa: CASSLDPGANYGYTF; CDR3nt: TGTGCCAGCAGTTTAGATCCAGGGGCTAACTATGGCTACACCTTC
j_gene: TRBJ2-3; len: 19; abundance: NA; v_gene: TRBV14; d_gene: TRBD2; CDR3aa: CASSRSASGGRGGTDTQYF; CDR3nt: TGTGCCAGCAGCCGATCAGCCAGCGGGGGCCGCGGGGGCACAGATACGCAGTATTTT
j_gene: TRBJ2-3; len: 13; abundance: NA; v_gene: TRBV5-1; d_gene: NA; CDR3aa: CASSFGPSDPQYF; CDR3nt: TGCGCCAGCAGCTTCGGACCTTCTGATCCGCAGTATTTT